The rows below give T cell receptor beta chains drawn from one sample of a study of cytomegalovirus exposure and HLA in healthy donors. The data were produced by immunoSEQ multiplex PCR, yet TCRdb's version contains in-frame clones alone and is incomplete. The sample includes some 90,000 clones, 81% of them seen just once. Specimen: PBMCs. Source of these receptors: a human donor in good health. Both conserved end residues are part of each CDR3. The D gene is left open where the match is weak. Clone size appears in some rows only: once, few, many, or a class for an expanded clone.

v_call	d_call	clone_size	j_call	cdr3_length	cdr3_nt	cdr3_aa
TRBV6-5	.	.	TRBJ2-7	16	TGTGCCAGCAGTTCCCCGGGGCGGGAAGGCTCCTACGAGCAGTACTTC	CASSSPGREGSYEQYF
TRBV19	.	.	TRBJ2-7	13	TGTGCCAGTAGTATGAGCTTTACCTACGAGCAGTACTTC	CASSMSFTYEQYF
TRBV25-1	.	.	TRBJ2-5	13	TGTGCCAGCAGTGGTCATCCCGGGGGGACCCAGTACTTC	CASSGHPGGTQYF
TRBV11-3	TRBD2	few	TRBJ2-1	18	TGTGCCAGCAGCTTAGGCCCCGGGGGGAGCGGGGGGGCCCATGAGCAGTTCTTC	CASSLGPGGSGGAHEQFF
TRBV7-9	.	.	TRBJ1-2	13	TGTGCCAGCAGCTTAGACAGGGCTTATGGCTACACCTTC	CASSLDRAYGYTF
TRBV7-9	.	.	TRBJ2-3	13	TGTGCCAGCAGCTTCCCGGCGGCAGATACGCAGTATTTT	CASSFPAADTQYF
TRBV7-8	.	once	TRBJ1-5	15	TGTGCCAGCAGCTTAGCCGCAGGGAGCAATCAGCCCCAGCATTTT	CASSLAAGSNQPQHF
TRBV6-5	.	.	TRBJ2-5	11	TGTGCCAGCAGTTTCGGGGAGACCCAGTACTTC	CASSFGETQYF
TRBV5-6	.	.	TRBJ1-4	15	TGTGCCAGCAGCTTCCGGGACACTTATAATGAAAAACTGTTTTTT	CASSFRDTYNEKLFF
TRBV15	.	.	TRBJ1-1	18	TGTGCCACCAGCTACAACCCGTATGGTCAGACGAACAGGGCTGAAGCTTTCTTT	CATSYNPYGQTNRAEAFF
TRBV4-3	.	.	TRBJ1-2	14	TGCGCCAGCAGCCAAAGCGCAGGGCTGTTTGGCTACACCTTC	CASSQSAGLFGYTF
TRBV6-1	TRBD1	.	TRBJ1-2	15	TGTGCCAGCAGTGGCCGGCAGGGGGCTAACTATGGCTACACCTTC	CASSGRQGANYGYTF
TRBV6-9	.	.	TRBJ1-2	12	TGTGCCACCCCAGGGGACAACTATGGCTACACCTTC	CATPGDNYGYTF
TRBV11-2	.	few	TRBJ2-3	15	TGTGCCAGCATGAGGCTAGACCCTAGCACAGATACGCAGTATTTT	CASMRLDPSTDTQYF
TRBV7-3	TRBD2	.	TRBJ2-4	16	TGTGCCAGCAGCCAGGGGCGGACTAGCGGGAGTAACATTCAGTACTTC	CASSQGRTSGSNIQYF
TRBV7-9	.	.	TRBJ2-7	14	TGTGCCAGCAGCTCCAAGGACAGTGCCTACGAGCAGTACTTC	CASSSKDSAYEQYF
TRBV5-1	.	once	TRBJ2-3	13	TGCGCCAGCAGACAGGAGGGGACAGATACGCAGTATTTT	CASRQEGTDTQYF
TRBV28	TRBD1	once	TRBJ2-5	14	TGTGCCAGCAGGCTCCCACAGGGGAAAGAGACCCAGTACTTC	CASRLPQGKETQYF
TRBV4-1	.	.	TRBJ2-3	15	TGCGCCAGCAGCCTCCCGCGGGCTATCACAGATACGCAGTATTTT	CASSLPRAITDTQYF
TRBV5-1	TRBD1	.	TRBJ1-2	14	TGCGCCAGCAGCCTTCCGGACAGGCCGAGAGGCTACACCTTC	CASSLPDRPRGYTF
TRBV18	.	.	TRBJ2-1	11	TGTGCCAGCTCACCCGGCCAGGGGCAGTTCTTC	CASSPGQGQFF
TRBV7-2	TRBD2	.	TRBJ2-7	16	TGTGCCAGCAGCATAGCGCTGACTAGCGGGAGTTTTGAGCAGTACTTC	CASSIALTSGSFEQYF
TRBV7-2	.	.	TRBJ2-1	16	TGTGCCAGCAGCCTGAGGTCTGCCCCATCCTACAATGAGCAGTTCTTC	CASSLRSAPSYNEQFF
TRBV4-2	.	once	TRBJ2-3	15	TGTGCCAGCAGCCAAGGCCAGGGGAGCACAGATACGCAGTATTTT	CASSQGQGSTDTQYF
TRBV7-3	.	.	TRBJ2-7	13	TGTGCCAGCAGTTTAGGGACACCAAACGAGCAGTACTTC	CASSLGTPNEQYF
TRBV5-4	.	.	TRBJ2-5	14	TGTGCCAGCAGCCCCGGGGCGGGGAGAGAGACCCAGTACTTC	CASSPGAGRETQYF
TRBV5-4	TRBD1	.	TRBJ1-6	14	TGTGCCAGCAGCTTAACAGGGGAAAATTCACCCCTCCACTTT	CASSLTGENSPLHF
TRBV7-2	.	.	TRBJ1-1	14	TGTGCCAGCAGCTCCAAACTGGGAGGGTTTGAAGCTTTCTTT	CASSSKLGGFEAFF
TRBV13	TRBD1	.	TRBJ1-2	13	TGTGCCAGCAGGGCAGGGGGCGCCTATGGCTACACCTTC	CASRAGGAYGYTF
TRBV7-6	TRBD2	.	TRBJ2-2	19	TGTGCCAGCAGCTTGCCGACTAGCGGGAGGGTGACGGGCACCGGGGAGCTGTTTTTT	CASSLPTSGRVTGTGELFF
TRBV28	.	.	TRBJ2-7	12	TGTGCCAGCAGTTTTATCTACTACGAGCAGTACTTC	CASSFIYYEQYF
TRBV5-4	TRBD1	.	TRBJ2-1	15	TGTGCCAGCAGCCTGGGACAGGGAGTCTACAATGAGCAGTTCTTC	CASSLGQGVYNEQFF
TRBV29-1	TRBD2	.	TRBJ2-7	13	TGCAGCGTCGTAGCGGGAAGACTTTACGAGCAGTACTTC	CSVVAGRLYEQYF
TRBV28	TRBD2	.	TRBJ2-1	17	TGTGCCAGCAGCCCCCTGGGGGGAGGGAGCTCCTACAATGAGCAGTTCTTC	CASSPLGGGSSYNEQFF
TRBV12-5	TRBD2	.	TRBJ2-3	12	TGTGCTAGTGGTTTGGACGCGGGAGGGCAGTATTTT	CASGLDAGGQYF
TRBV11-2	.	.	TRBJ1-1	13	TGTGCCAGCATGGACACCGGACCCACTGAAGCTTTCTTT	CASMDTGPTEAFF
TRBV18	TRBD1	.	TRBJ1-1	15	TGTGCCAGCTCACCGATACAGGGGGAGAACACTGAAGCTTTCTTT	CASSPIQGENTEAFF
TRBV7-3	TRBD1	.	TRBJ1-2	15	TGTGCCAGCAGCCCGTCGACAGGGTCGGCTGATGGCTACACCTTC	CASSPSTGSADGYTF
TRBV9	TRBD1	.	TRBJ2-1	14	TGTGCCAGCAGCGGCGGACAGGCATTCAATGAGCAGTTCTTC	CASSGGQAFNEQFF
TRBV9	.	.	TRBJ2-1	15	TGTGCCAGCAGCGTAGAACCAGGGGCTTACAATGAGCAGTTCTTC	CASSVEPGAYNEQFF
TRBV11-2	.	.	TRBJ2-7	13	TGTGCCAGCAGCTTTTGGCAGGCCTACGAGCAGTACTTC	CASSFWQAYEQYF
TRBV27	.	.	TRBJ1-2	13	TGTGCCAGCAGTTTCGCAGGGAACTATGGCTACACCTTC	CASSFAGNYGYTF
TRBV7-6	.	once	TRBJ1-4	17	TGTGCCAGCAGCTTAGGTGTACAGCTTTCAACTAATGAAAAACTGTTTTTT	CASSLGVQLSTNEKLFF
TRBV4-3	.	.	TRBJ2-7	15	TGCGCCAGCAGCCAATCCCGGGACTCCGGTATAGGGCAGTACTTC	CASSQSRDSGIGQYF
TRBV7-9	.	.	TRBJ2-5	13	TGTGCCAGCAGCTTAGAGATTAGAGAGACCCAGTACTTC	CASSLEIRETQYF
TRBV7-5	.	.	TRBJ2-7	17	TGTGCCAGAAGCTTAATGGGGAAACAGGGACTAAACTACGAGCAGTACTTC	CARSLMGKQGLNYEQYF
TRBV10-3	.	few	TRBJ1-1	14	TGTGCCATCAGTGGGGCGGGGGGCCACACTGAAGCTTTCTTT	CAISGAGGHTEAFF
TRBV29-1	TRBD1	.	TRBJ2-7	13	TGCAGCGTTGTGGCAGGGGGTGCTTACGAGCAGTACTTC	CSVVAGGAYEQYF
TRBV19	.	.	TRBJ1-2	14	TGTGCCAGTAGTATATTGCGGGAGAACAAAGGCTACACCTTC	CASSILRENKGYTF
TRBV15	TRBD2	.	TRBJ2-5	16	TGTGCCACCAGCAGGGACGGTAGCGGGCGCCAAGAGACCCAGTACTTC	CATSRDGSGRQETQYF
TRBV19	TRBD1	.	TRBJ2-2	13	TGTGCCAGCCGGACAGGGGCCACCGGGGAGCTGTTTTTT	CASRTGATGELFF
TRBV19	.	.	TRBJ2-5	13	TGTGCCAGTAGGGACATTTTAATGGAGACCCAGTACTTC	CASRDILMETQYF